This TCR beta chain was recovered during a study of T cells in Graves' hyperthyroidism and ophthalmopathy. Template material for amplifying TCR beta CDR3 regions consisted of RNA transcripts. The HTBI primer set drove a first-round RT-PCR of the TCR CDR3. TCRdb used MiXCR to reprocess the multiplex PCR reads, holding one entry per CDR3 protein. The sample has hundreds of thousands of distinct CDR3 sequences; 11% to 15% are singletons. When ophthalmopathy did not progress within 18 months, Graves' hyperthyroidism was considered stable. Each patient was aged 18 to 65 and had newly diagnosed hyperthyroidism of under 2 months' duration. This clonotype came up many times. This receptor was obtained from a woman under 30 with Graves' hyperthyroidism. The sequenced sample consisted of blood.

The CDR3 region has the DNA TGTGCCAGCAGTTATACTAGCGGCTACTCCTACAATGAGCAGTTCTTC. Its translation is CASSYTSGYSYNEQFF. This sequence joins TRBV6-2 or TRBV6-3 and TRBJ2-1; 8 bases fit TRBD2. Per germline, CDR1 MNHEY and CDR2 SVGEGT. This CDR3 region has 16 residues. V lost 3 bases, J lost 0 bases, and 4 bases stayed unmatched.